A selection of T cell receptor beta chains follows, all from one sample in a study of T cell repertoires in cytomegalovirus infection. A single record per CDR3 protein comes from TCRdb applying MiXCR to the reads. The sample has 740,000 or so distinct CDR3 sequences, 35% to 40% seen once. Material: PBMCs. These receptors were collected from a human donor in good health (CMV status not recorded). Some clones in this sample may be carry-over from other donors' samples. Both conserved end residues are part of each CDR3. A D gene is named only where the DNA matches it firmly. Clone sizes are given selectively: once, few, many, or a class where the clone is expanded.

TRBV6-6	-	TRBJ2-7	-	TGTGCCAGCAGTTACATCGGACGGCACTCCTACGAGCAGTACTTC	CASSYIGRHSYEQYF
TRBV20-1	-	TRBJ2-3	-	TGCAGTGCTATCTTCGCTCTCCGTCGCCACACAGATACGCAGTATTTT	CSAIFALRRHTDTQYF
TRBV15	few	TRBJ2-1	TRBD2	TGTGCCACCAGCAGAGAATGGGGCGGGGGGGCCCGCCGCTCCAATGAGCAGTTCTTC	CATSREWGGGARRSNEQFF
TRBV7-2	-	TRBJ2-5	-	TGTGCCAGCAGCATCTACAGGGAAGAGACCCAGTACTTC	CASSIYREETQYF
TRBV7-8	-	TRBJ2-3	-	TGTGCCAGCAGCTCGGCCCAGACAGTATCCACAGATACGCAGTATTTT	CASSSAQTVSTDTQYF
TRBV4-2	few	TRBJ2-4	TRBD2	TGTGCCAGCAGCCAAGACGGACTAGCGGGGGGGGGAAAAAACATTCAGTACTTC	CASSQDGLAGGGKNIQYF
TRBV6-5	-	TRBJ2-7	TRBD1	TGTGCCCGCAGGCCTGCTGGACAGGGGGCCCGCGAGCAGTACTTC	CARRPAGQGAREQYF
TRBV4-2	-	TRBJ2-2	-	TGTGCCAGCAGCCTCCCAAGCGGGCGCCACGGAACCGGGGAGCTGTTTTTT	CASSLPSGRHGTGELFF
TRBV24-1	-	TRBJ2-1	-	TGTGCCACCAGTGTAGAGGGCCCCGAGCAGTTCTTC	CATSVEGPEQFF
TRBV7-6	-	TRBJ2-7	TRBD1	TGTGCCAGCAGCCCCAGACCACAGGGGGGCCGAGGCGAGCAGTACTTC	CASSPRPQGGRGEQYF
TRBV7-2	many	TRBJ1-2	-	TGTGCCAGCGCGGACACCACATACAAGGGCTACACCTTC	CASADTTYKGYTF
TRBV12-3/TRBV12-4	few	TRBJ1-1	TRBD1	TGTGCCAGCAGTTTAGGCAGGGGGAGAACTGAAGCTTTCTTT	CASSLGRGRTEAFF
TRBV29-1	-	TRBJ2-6	-	TGCAGCGTTGTTTTTTTAGGGACAGCGGGCTCTGGGGCCAACGTCCTGACTTTC	CSVVFLGTAGSGANVLTF
TRBV11-2	few	TRBJ1-1	-	TGTGCCAGCAGCTTAATGGCAAATGAAGCTTTCTTT	CASSLMANEAFF
TRBV28	-	TRBJ2-5	-	TGTGCCAGCAGTTTTATAAGGGCTGGGGCCCAAGAGACCCAGTACTTC	CASSFIRAGAQETQYF